This T cell receptor (beta chain) was obtained from a study of blood T cell repertoires in COVID-19. For the study at large: Acute and convalescent COVID-19 samples came from the United States, Italy and Spain. Sources were T cells, B-cell-depleted T cells, or PBMCs; the material itself was cDNA or gDNA.

Original data processing: Estimated nucleated cell counts came from reference gene primer amplification. This table comes from immunoSEQ multiplex PCR, and its TCRdb copy is limited to in-frame clones, with some not included. V, J and clone size are those of that table, while D and trimming were read from the DNA. The table lists approximately 440,000 clones, roughly 87% of them singletons. Study members were between about 18 and 89 years old and lived in roughly 24 US regions. Germline V CDR1 and CDR2: SGHTA, FQGNSA. The V and J ends lost 5 bases and 1 base, in that order; junction bases with no gene match: 5. The CDR3 spans 17 residues.

V and J are TRBV7-2 and TRBJ1-6; 10 bases are a match to TRBD1. The TCR sequence derives from a man aged 18 to 30 who had recovered from COVID-19. The source material was PBMCs or T cells enriched from blood (not recorded which). CDR3 DNA sequence: TGTGCCAGCAGCCCCCGGGACAGGGGTTCCTATAATTCACCCCTCCACTTT. It codes for CASSPRDRGSYNSPLHF. Supplemented by reference TRBV7-2 and TRBJ1-6, the full variable domain reads GAGVSQSPSNKVTEKGKDVELRCDPISGHTALYWYRQSLGQGLEFLIYFQGNSAPDKSGLPSDRFSAERTGGSVSTLTIQRTQQEDSAVYLCASSPRDRGSYNSPLHFGNGTRLTVT.